This T cell receptor (beta chain) stems from a study of CD8 T cells in Susac syndrome. The RNA input was roughly 0.45 to 1 ug, and it was reverse transcribed with random hexamers. TCRdb independently ran MiXCR on the immunoSEQ multiplex PCR reads; one entry per CDR3 protein. The table has about 19,000 distinct CDR3 sequences, roughly 95% seen once. Per the germline V gene, CDR1 is SGHNT and CDR2 is YENEEA. The length of the CDR3 is 17 residues. With 1 base clipped from V and 3 bases from J, the junction kept 8 bases outside the gene matches. The sequence came from a human donor in good health. V is TRBV11-3 and J is TRBJ2-1; 8 bases are a match to TRBD2. Input material: CD8+ T cells from PBMCs. The CDR3 DNA reads as TGTGCCAGCAGCTTAGGAGACGAGCGGGAGAACTACAATGAGCAGTTCTTC. This translates into CASSLGDERENYNEQFF.